The following is a T cell receptor (beta chain) sequence with its context. Its antigen remains unidentified. The data were obtained in a study of cytomegalovirus exposure and HLA in healthy donors. Study results and limitations: The availability of immune exposure information extended only to CMV serostatus.

V was trimmed by 8 bases and J by 1 base, leaving 15 bases between them. CDR1 is MGHDK, CDR2 SYGVNS, per germline. This CDR3 spans 14 amino acids. PCR was performed using 60 Vbeta and 13 Jbeta primers. The data were produced by immunoSEQ multiplex PCR, yet TCRdb's version contains in-frame clones alone and is incomplete. The table counts 150,000 or so clones; 1.6% lies in the top ten. The V and J genes are TRBV25-1 and TRBJ2-7; a weak D match, TRBD2 (6 bases). The sequence was collected from a woman aged 45 to 65 in good health and CMV-seronegative. The specimen was PBMCs. The CDR3: CASSGGAPSYEQYF. The CDR3 DNA reads TGTGCCAGCTCCGGAGGGGCTCCTTCCTACGAGCAGTACTTC.